A selection of T cell receptor beta chains follows, all from one sample in a study of blood T cell repertoires in COVID-19. TCRdb keeps only in-frame clones here, not all; method: immunoSEQ multiplex PCR. The sample consists of roughly 230,000 clones, 90% of them appearing once. Sequencing used peripheral blood. Receptors originate from a woman in her fifties or sixties with COVID-19, enrolled during active disease. The CDR3 runs from the conserved cysteine through the conserved F or W. A D gene is named only where the DNA matches it firmly. Some rows have no size entry. The others give once, few or many, or a class for an expanded clone.

d_call	clone_size	v_call	j_call	cdr3_aa	cdr3_nt
.	.	TRBV6-5	TRBJ2-2	CASSFKRVVGGELFF	TGTGCCAGCAGTTTTAAGAGGGTTGTGGGCGGGGAGCTGTTTTTT
.	.	TRBV5-1	TRBJ1-1	CASNRESVEGAFF	TGCGCCAGCAACCGAGAGAGTGTCGAGGGAGCTTTCTTT
TRBD1	.	TRBV30	TRBJ1-2	CAWSSRQGEVYGYTF	TGTGCCTGGAGCTCCAGACAGGGGGAGGTGTATGGCTACACCTTC
.	.	TRBV4-1	TRBJ1-6	CASSSSDSISSYNSPLHF	TGCGCCAGCAGCTCATCCGACAGTATCAGCTCCTATAATTCACCCCTCCACTTT
.	.	TRBV7-2	TRBJ2-1	CASSQRSSYNEQFF	TGTGCCAGCAGCCAAAGGAGCTCCTACAATGAGCAGTTCTTC
TRBD1	.	TRBV7-2	TRBJ1-1	CASSQGVGQAFF	TGTGCCAGCAGCCAGGGGGTAGGGCAAGCTTTCTTT
TRBD2	.	TRBV5-1	TRBJ2-3	CASSLGGGSTDTQYF	TGCGCCAGCAGCTTGGGCGGGGGGAGCACAGATACGCAGTATTTT
TRBD1	.	TRBV6-5	TRBJ1-1	CASRTGQGWATEAFF	TGTGCCAGCAGGACAGGACAGGGATGGGCCACTGAAGCTTTCTTT
TRBD2	.	TRBV5-1	TRBJ2-3	CASKVSGGAAFTDTQYF	TGCGCCAGCAAGGTTAGCGGGGGGGCCGCCTTCACAGATACGCAGTATTTT
.	.	TRBV6-5	TRBJ1-5	CASATGGRDQPQHF	TGTGCCAGCGCGACGGGGGGCCGGGATCAGCCCCAGCATTTT
TRBD1	.	TRBV9	TRBJ1-2	CASSTRTGFYGYTF	TGTGCCAGCAGCACCCGGACAGGCTTCTATGGCTACACCTTC
TRBD2	.	TRBV18	TRBJ2-7	CASSPRIGTSGPYEQYF	TGTGCCAGCTCACCACGAATCGGGACTAGCGGTCCTTACGAGCAGTACTTC
.	few	TRBV5-1	TRBJ1-6	CASSLEQNSPLHF	TGCGCCAGCAGCTTGGAACAGAATTCACCCCTCCACTTT
TRBD1	.	TRBV6-2/TRBV6-3	TRBJ1-5	CASSGTGGRNQPQHF	TGTGCCAGCAGTGGCACAGGGGGCCGCAATCAGCCCCAGCATTTT
.	.	TRBV15	TRBJ1-5	CATSRTGGNQPQHF	TGTGCCACCAGCAGAACGGGGGGGAATCAGCCCCAGCATTTT
.	.	TRBV1	TRBJ2-3	CTSSQDLTAGEGDTQYF	TGCACCAGCAGCCAAGATCTCACAGCGGGGGAGGGGGATACGCAGTATTTT
.	.	TRBV30	TRBJ1-1	CAWNLMNTEAFF	TGTGCCTGGAACTTGATGAACACTGAAGCTTTCTTT
TRBD1	.	TRBV5-4	TRBJ2-7	CASSHTGTDYEQYF	TGTGCCAGCAGCCATACGGGGACAGACTACGAGCAGTACTTC
TRBD1	.	TRBV19	TRBJ2-5	CASSGTAKETQYF	TGTGCCAGTAGCGGGACAGCGAAAGAGACCCAGTACTTC
.	.	TRBV3-1/TRBV3-2	TRBJ2-3	CASSRTTGSTDTQYF	TGTGCCAGCAGCCGCACGACGGGTAGCACAGATACGCAGTATTTT
.	.	TRBV7-8	TRBJ1-2	CASSLEGADYGYTF	TGTGCCAGCAGCTTAGAAGGGGCGGACTATGGCTACACCTTC
.	.	TRBV2	TRBJ1-2	CASSGDAGARGYTF	TGTGCCAGCAGTGGGGATGCTGGGGCTCGTGGCTACACCTTC
TRBD1	.	TRBV6-2/TRBV6-3	TRBJ2-3	CASSRDRVSDTQYF	TGTGCCAGCAGCCGGGACAGGGTCTCAGATACGCAGTATTTT
TRBD1	.	TRBV5-1	TRBJ2-5	CASSPGQGEETQYF	TGCGCCAGCAGCCCCGGACAGGGGGAAGAGACCCAGTACTTC
TRBD1	.	TRBV5-1	TRBJ2-7	CASSQQTTGAEEQYF	TGCGCCAGCAGCCAGCAGACTACAGGGGCGGAGGAGCAGTACTTC
.	.	TRBV6-2/TRBV6-3	TRBJ1-5	CASSQSWIADQPQHF	TGTGCCAGCAGTCAGTCGTGGATCGCGGATCAGCCCCAGCATTTT
.	.	TRBV27	TRBJ1-2	CASSLRTNYGYTF	TGTGCCAGCAGTTTGAGGACTAACTATGGCTACACCTTC
.	.	TRBV18	TRBJ1-1	CASSPRVGEAFF	TGTGCCAGCTCACCGAGGGTAGGGGAAGCTTTCTTT
.	.	TRBV25-1	TRBJ1-2	CASSREWEGYTF	TGTGCCAGCAGTCGGGAATGGGAGGGCTACACCTTC
.	.	TRBV4-2	TRBJ2-2	CASSHHPRDNTGELFF	TGTGCCAGCAGCCACCACCCGCGGGACAACACCGGGGAGCTGTTTTTT
TRBD2	.	TRBV4-2	TRBJ2-1	CASSQESAASGDNEQFF	TGTGCCAGCAGCCAAGAAAGCGCTGCTAGCGGGGACAATGAGCAGTTCTTC
TRBD1	.	TRBV15	TRBJ2-7	CATSPQSGQGSYYEQYF	TGTGCCACCAGCCCTCAGTCAGGACAGGGTTCATACTACGAGCAGTACTTC
TRBD1	.	TRBV10-3	TRBJ1-2	CAISEGRETGPIVSGYTF	TGTGCCATCAGTGAGGGACGGGAGACAGGGCCCATAGTAAGCGGCTACACCTTC
.	.	TRBV3-1/TRBV3-2	TRBJ2-2	CASSQGGASGELFF	TGTGCCAGCAGCCAAGGTGGAGCCTCCGGGGAGCTGTTTTTT
TRBD1	.	TRBV9	TRBJ1-1	CASSVETGADTEAFF	TGTGCCAGCAGCGTCGAGACAGGGGCGGACACTGAAGCTTTCTTT
TRBD1	few	TRBV6-4	TRBJ1-1	CASSPGGASAEAFF	TGTGCCAGCAGCCCAGGGGGCGCGTCGGCTGAAGCTTTCTTT
TRBD1	.	TRBV19	TRBJ1-5	CASRPDRGGGNQPQHF	TGTGCCAGTAGGCCGGACAGGGGTGGTGGCAATCAGCCCCAGCATTTT
.	.	TRBV9	TRBJ1-1	CASSATPGARNTEAFF	TGTGCCAGCAGCGCAACGCCAGGGGCGAGGAACACTGAAGCTTTCTTT
TRBD1	few	TRBV6-2/TRBV6-3	TRBJ1-5	CASSNGQGIQPQHF	TGTGCCAGCAGCAACGGACAGGGGATACAGCCCCAGCATTTT
TRBD2	.	TRBV10-3	TRBJ2-1	CATRGGGGAPMEQFF	TGTGCCACCCGTGGTGGCGGGGGGGCCCCCATGGAGCAGTTCTTC
TRBD1	.	TRBV19	TRBJ1-4	CASSQTGAVEKLFF	TGTGCCAGTAGCCAGACAGGGGCGGTAGAGAAACTGTTTTTT
.	.	TRBV7-3	TRBJ1-1	CASSPPGQNTEAFF	TGTGCCAGCAGCCCGCCGGGACAGAACACTGAAGCTTTCTTT
.	few	TRBV2	TRBJ2-2	CASSEYRLNTGELFF	TGTGCCAGCAGTGAGTACAGGTTGAACACCGGGGAGCTGTTTTTT
.	.	TRBV5-1	TRBJ2-7	CASSFTGPPNPYEQYF	TGCGCCAGCAGCTTTACAGGGCCTCCTAACCCCTACGAGCAGTACTTC
TRBD1	.	TRBV6-2/TRBV6-3	TRBJ1-2	CASSYLRRGLDGYTF	TGTGCCAGCAGTTACCTCCGCAGGGGGCTAGATGGCTACACCTTC
.	.	TRBV19	TRBJ1-5	CASSMDSRGWSHQPQHF	TGTGCCAGTAGTATGGACAGTAGAGGATGGTCCCATCAGCCCCAGCATTTT
TRBD1	.	TRBV29-1	TRBJ1-3	CSVELFQGAGNTIYF	TGCAGCGTTGAATTGTTTCAGGGGGCTGGAAACACCATATATTTT
.	once	TRBV5-5	TRBJ1-5	CASSLGQYSNQPQHF	TGTGCCAGCAGCTTGGGACAGTATAGCAATCAGCCCCAGCATTTT
TRBD1	.	TRBV5-6	TRBJ2-2	CASSFQRGRFGELFF	TGTGCCAGCAGCTTTCAGAGGGGGCGATTCGGGGAGCTGTTTTTT
TRBD1	.	TRBV3-1/TRBV3-2	TRBJ1-2	CASSQKREDRAGYGYTF	TGTGCCAGCAGCCAGAAAAGGGAGGACAGGGCGGGCTATGGCTACACCTTC
.	.	TRBV7-9	TRBJ2-2	CASPRASLNTGELFF	TGTGCCAGTCCGAGGGCTAGTTTAAACACCGGGGAGCTGTTTTTT
TRBD1	.	TRBV27	TRBJ1-6	CASSLSTGTGSPLHF	TGTGCCAGCAGTTTATCGACAGGGACAGGATCACCCCTCCACTTT
.	.	TRBV15	TRBJ2-6	CATSRDRGSGANVLTF	TGTGCCACCAGCAGAGATCGGGGGTCTGGGGCCAACGTCCTGACTTTC
TRBD1	.	TRBV19	TRBJ1-6	CASSYLQGQPNSPLHF	TGTGCCAGTAGTTACCTACAGGGACAGCCAAATTCACCCCTCCACTTT
TRBD2	.	TRBV7-3	TRBJ2-1	CASSLFSGGYNEQFF	TGTGCCAGCAGCTTATTTAGCGGGGGTTACAATGAGCAGTTCTTC
TRBD2	.	TRBV7-2	TRBJ2-7	CASSPSGGTYEQYF	TGTGCCAGCAGCCCGAGCGGGGGCACCTACGAGCAGTACTTC
.	.	TRBV7-9	TRBJ1-1	CASSLRQGRDTEAFF	TGTGCCAGCAGCTTACGGCAGGGAAGGGACACTGAAGCTTTCTTT